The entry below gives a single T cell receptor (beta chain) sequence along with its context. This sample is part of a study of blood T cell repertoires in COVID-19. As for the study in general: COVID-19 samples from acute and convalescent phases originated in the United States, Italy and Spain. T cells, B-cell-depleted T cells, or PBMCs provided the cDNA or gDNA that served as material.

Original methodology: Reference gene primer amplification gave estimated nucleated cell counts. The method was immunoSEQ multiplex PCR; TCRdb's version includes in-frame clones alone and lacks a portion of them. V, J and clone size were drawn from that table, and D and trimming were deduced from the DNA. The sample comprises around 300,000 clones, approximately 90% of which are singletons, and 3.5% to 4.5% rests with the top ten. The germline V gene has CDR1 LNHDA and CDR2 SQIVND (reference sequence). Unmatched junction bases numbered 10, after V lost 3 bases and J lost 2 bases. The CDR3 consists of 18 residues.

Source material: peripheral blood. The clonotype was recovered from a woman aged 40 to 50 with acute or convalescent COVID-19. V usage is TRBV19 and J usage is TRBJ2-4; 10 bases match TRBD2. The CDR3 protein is CASSIRLLAGLTKNIQYF. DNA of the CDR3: TGTGCCAGTAGTATTCGCTTACTAGCGGGGCTAACCAAAAACATTCAGTACTTC.